The 9 T cell receptor beta chains given below trace back to one sample, sequenced in a study of post-analysis software for immune sequencing data. Their antigens are not known. TCR beta cDNA libraries included unique molecular identifiers. TCRdb analysed the PCR reads with MiXCR anew, one entry per CDR3 protein. This table holds about 540,000 distinct CDR3 sequences, approximately 34% found once. Study-wide results and caveats: There were roughly 5 TRBV segments more frequent in patients than controls, and TRBV5-6, TRBV5-1 and TRBV20-1 were among them.

The specimen was blood. The source is a girl aged 2-17 years with multiple sclerosis.

V and J are TRBV6-6 and TRBJ2-5; TRBD2 aligns across 7 bases. V shed 10 bases, J shed 2 bases, and the junction held 13 bases outside the gene matches. Germline values: CDR1 MNHNY, CDR2 SVGAGI (reference sequence). The CDR3 is 15 amino acids. The CDR3 nucleotides read TGTGCCACCGTCGGGGGGTCCAGGAAACAAGAGACCCAGTACTTC. Its protein is CATVGGSRKQETQYF.

The rearrangement uses TRBV5-1 and TRBJ1-1, with D uncertain. Germline V gene data show CDR1 as SGHRS and CDR2 as YFSETQ. Between the trimmed V and J ends, which lost 4 bases and 10 bases, there was a span of 17 bases. The CDR3 consists of 13 residues. CDR3 amino acids: CASSAIQGYSAFF. The CDR3 DNA reads as TGCGCCAGCAGCGCAATTCAAGGGTACTCAGCTTTCTTT.

The chain carries TRBV4-2 and TRBJ2-3; 9 nucleotides line up with TRBD2. V lost 2 bases and J lost 4; bases outside the gene matches: 4. The CDR3 extends over 15 amino acids. Germline V gene lookup returns CDR1 LGHNA and CDR2 YNFKEQ. The CDR3 nucleotides read TGTGCCAGCAGCCAAACGCTAGCGGGGCCAGATACGCAGTATTTT. Amino acids: CASSQTLAGPDTQYF.

This clonotype was detected a few times. This sequence joins TRBV20-1 and TRBJ2-3, with unresolved D. Trimming pared 0 bases from V and 5 bases from J, leaving 9 bases between. The CDR3 sequence is 13 residues long. CDR1 is DFQATT and CDR2 is SNEGSKA in the germline V gene (reference sequence). For the CDR3, the DNA is TGCAGTGCTAGAGATCGGTGGGGAGATACGCAGTATTTT. Protein sequence: CSARDRWGDTQYF.

The chain uses TRBV7-8 and TRBJ2-7, with D perhaps assigned TRBD1 or TRBD2 (5 bases each). The CDR3 contains 15 residues. Germline V gene lookup returns CDR1 SGHVS and CDR2 FQNEAQ. Trimming stripped 5 bases from V and 2 bases from J, with 16 bases between. The CDR3 reads CASSLRDRLTYEQYF. The CDR3 DNA follows: TGTGCCAGCAGCCTCCGGGACCGACTCACCTACGAGCAGTACTTC.

This chain joins TRBV29-1 and TRBJ2-5; D tentatively fits TRBD1 or TRBD2 (6 bases each). Germline V lookup: CDR1 SQVTM, CDR2 ANQGSEA. The CDR3 runs to 16 residues. Between the trimmed V and J ends, which lost 4 bases and 11 bases, there was a span of 29 bases. This chain's CDR3 is CSVGGAITGHGNEQYF. The CDR3 nucleotides are TGCAGCGTTGGGGGGGCCATAACGGGCCACGGGAATGAGCAGTACTTC. Based on the CDR3 plus reference TRBV29-1 and TRBJ2-5, the full variable domain is SAVISQKPSRDICQRGTSLTIQCQVDSQVTMMFWYRQQPGQSLTLIATANQGSEATYESGFVIDKFPISRPNLTFSTLTVSNMSPEDSSIYLCSVGGAITGHGNEQYFGPGTRLLVL.

The chain is built from TRBV11-3 and TRBJ1-1, with D tentatively TRBD1 (5 bases). The ends were cut back, 5 bases at V and 6 bases at J, with 19 bases in the middle. The CDR3 extends over 15 amino acids. Germline values: CDR1 SGHNT, CDR2 YENEEA. DNA of the CDR3: TGTGCCAGCAGCCCCCGGGGCACCCGACCGCCTGAAGCTTTCTTT. Amino acid sequence: CASSPRGTRPPEAFF. The full variable domain, in which reference TRBV11-3 and TRBJ1-1 provide the parts outside the CDR3, is EAGVVQSPRYKIIEKKQPVAFWCNPISGHNTLYWYLQNLGQGPELLIRYENEEAVDDSQLPKDRFSAERLKGVDSTLKIQPAELGDSAVYLCASSPRGTRPPEAFFGQGTRLTVV.

The chain employs TRBV19 and TRBJ2-1; D gene unclear. Trimming removed 0 bases at V and 7 bases at J, with 4 bases between. CDR3 length equals 12 residues. Per germline, CDR1 LNHDA and CDR2 SQIVND (reference sequence). CDR3 coding DNA: TGTGCCAGTAGTATAGAAAGAAATGAGCAGTTCTTC. This codes for CASSIERNEQFF.

This chain uses TRBV27 with TRBJ1-4, with D perhaps TRBD1 (6 bases). V lost 3 bases and J lost 8, with 16 bases in between. Germline loops: CDR1 MNHEY, CDR2 SMNVEV (reference sequence). CDR3 length equals 15 residues. Here the CDR3 reads CASSFLGGQEEKLFF. The CDR3 DNA reads TGTGCCAGCAGTTTCCTCGGGGGGCAGGAAGAAAAACTGTTTTTT.